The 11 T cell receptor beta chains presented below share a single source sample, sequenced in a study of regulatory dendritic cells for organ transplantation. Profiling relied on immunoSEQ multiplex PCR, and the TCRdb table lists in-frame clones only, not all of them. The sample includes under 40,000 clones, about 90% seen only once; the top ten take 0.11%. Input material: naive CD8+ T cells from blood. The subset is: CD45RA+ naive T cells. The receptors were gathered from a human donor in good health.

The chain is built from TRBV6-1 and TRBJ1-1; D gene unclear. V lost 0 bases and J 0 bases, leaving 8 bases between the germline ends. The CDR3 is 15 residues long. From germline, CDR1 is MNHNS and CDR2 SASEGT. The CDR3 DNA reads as TGTGCCAGCAGTGAAGCAAGGAAATTGAACACTGAAGCTTTCTTT. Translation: CASSEARKLNTEAFF.

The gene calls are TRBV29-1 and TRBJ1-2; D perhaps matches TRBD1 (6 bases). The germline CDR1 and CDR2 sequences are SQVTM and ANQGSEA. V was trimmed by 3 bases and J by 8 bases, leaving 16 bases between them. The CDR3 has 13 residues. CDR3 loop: CSVEAGDLYGYTF. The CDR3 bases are TGCAGCGTTGAGGCAGGGGATTTATACGGCTACACCTTC.

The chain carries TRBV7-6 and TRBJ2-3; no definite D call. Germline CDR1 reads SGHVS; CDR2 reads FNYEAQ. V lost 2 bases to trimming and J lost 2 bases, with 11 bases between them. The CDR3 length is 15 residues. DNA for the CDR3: TGTGCCAGCAGCTTATACCAGAGACTCACAGATACGCAGTATTTT. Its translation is CASSLYQRLTDTQYF.

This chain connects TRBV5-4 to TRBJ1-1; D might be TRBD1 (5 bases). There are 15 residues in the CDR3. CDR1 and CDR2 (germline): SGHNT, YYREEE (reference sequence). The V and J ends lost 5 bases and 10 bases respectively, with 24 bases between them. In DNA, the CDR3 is TGTGCCAGCAGTTCATGGGGGGAAAGGCGAGGAGGAGCTTTCTTT. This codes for CASSSWGERRGGAFF.

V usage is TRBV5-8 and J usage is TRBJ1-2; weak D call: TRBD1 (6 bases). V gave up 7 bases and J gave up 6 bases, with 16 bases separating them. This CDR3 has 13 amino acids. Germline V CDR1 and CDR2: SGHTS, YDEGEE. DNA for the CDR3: TGTGCCAGCCTCTATACAGGGAGCCATGGCTACACCTTC. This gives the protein CASLYTGSHGYTF.

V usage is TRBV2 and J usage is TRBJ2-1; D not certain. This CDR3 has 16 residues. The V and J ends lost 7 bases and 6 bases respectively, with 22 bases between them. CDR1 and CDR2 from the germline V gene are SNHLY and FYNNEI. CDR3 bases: TGTGCCAGCAAGACGAGGTCAGGTCCGACTGGCAATGAGCAGTTCTTC. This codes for CASKTRSGPTGNEQFF.

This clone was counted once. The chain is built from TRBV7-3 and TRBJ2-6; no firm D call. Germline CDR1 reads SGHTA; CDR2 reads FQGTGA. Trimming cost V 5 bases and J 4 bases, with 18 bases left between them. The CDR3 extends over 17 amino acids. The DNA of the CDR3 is TGTGCCAGCAGCCTCGACGGACCTCTTCAGGGGGCCAACGTCCTGACTTTC. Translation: CASSLDGPLQGANVLTF. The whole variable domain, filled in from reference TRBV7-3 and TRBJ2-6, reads GAGVSQTPSNKVTEKGKYVELRCDPISGHTALYWYRQSLGQGPEFLIYFQGTGAADDSGLPNDRFFAVRPEGSVSTLKIQRTERGDSAVYLCASSLDGPLQGANVLTFGAGSRLTVL.

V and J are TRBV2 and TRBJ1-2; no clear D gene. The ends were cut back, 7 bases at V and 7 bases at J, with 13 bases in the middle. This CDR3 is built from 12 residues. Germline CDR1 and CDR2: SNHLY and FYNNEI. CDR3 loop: CASITGSSGYTF. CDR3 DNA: TGTGCCAGCATTACCGGGTCTTCTGGCTACACCTTC.

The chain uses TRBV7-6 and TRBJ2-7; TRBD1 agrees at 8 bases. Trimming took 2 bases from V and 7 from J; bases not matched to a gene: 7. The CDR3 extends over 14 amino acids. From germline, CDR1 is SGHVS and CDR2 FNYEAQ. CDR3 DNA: TGTGCCAGCAGCTTACCGGCAGGGGGCGCGGAGCAGTACTTC. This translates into CASSLPAGGAEQYF.

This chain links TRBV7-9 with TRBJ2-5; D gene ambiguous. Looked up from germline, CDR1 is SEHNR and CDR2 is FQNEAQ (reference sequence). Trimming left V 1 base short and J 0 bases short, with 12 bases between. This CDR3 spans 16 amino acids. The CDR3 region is CASSLGTRLYQETQYF. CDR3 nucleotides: TGTGCCAGCAGCTTAGGAACCAGGTTGTACCAAGAGACCCAGTACTTC.

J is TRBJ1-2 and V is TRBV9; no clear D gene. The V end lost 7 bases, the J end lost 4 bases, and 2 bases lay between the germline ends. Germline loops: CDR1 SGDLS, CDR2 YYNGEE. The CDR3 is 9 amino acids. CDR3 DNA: TGTGCCAGCGGCTATGGCTACACCTTC. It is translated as CASGYGYTF.